This T cell receptor beta chain was obtained from a study of blood T cell repertoires in COVID-19. The V end was cut by 3 bases, the J end by 0 bases, with 7 bases between. Germline V gene sequence: CDR1 WNHNN, CDR2 SYGVQD (reference sequence). This CDR3 is built from 14 residues. The repertoire was sequenced with immunoSEQ multiplex PCR; TCRdb's copy has only in-frame clones and lacks some. The sample contains about 200,000 clones, approximately 86% of which appear only once. This sequence originates from a woman aged 30 to 39 who had been exposed to COVID-19. The sample comprised PBMCs or T cells enriched from blood (not recorded which). The chain uses TRBV10-1 and TRBJ2-3; the D is unclear. The CDR3 protein is CASSDGQSTDTQYF. CDR3 sequence (DNA): TGCGCCAGCAGTGATGGGCAGAGCACAGATACGCAGTATTTT.